A single T cell receptor beta chain is shown here with its context. Measured with immunoSEQ multiplex PCR; TCRdb has only the in-frame clones, and not every one. This table holds 60,000 or so clones, around 78% found once. The CDR3 extends over 9 amino acids. The germline gives CDR1 MNHEY, CDR2 SMNVEV (reference sequence). This entry is derived from a study of OX40 agonist ivuxolimab in advanced cancers. The TCR was taken from an adult with an advanced solid tumor such as melanoma, head and neck, liver or kidney cancer. The sequencing used CD4+ or CD8+ T cells sorted from blood, collected in a trial of the OX40 agonist ivuxolimab. The chain employs TRBV27 and TRBJ2-7, with a tentative D call TRBD1 (5 bases). CDR3 nucleotide sequence: TGTGCCAGCAGTACGGACACCCCGGTC. It translates to CASSTDTPV.